This T cell receptor beta chain was captured in a study of early T cells in non-severe SARS-CoV-2 infection. Trimming shortened V by 1 base and J by 4 bases, and 14 bases separated the two germline ends. From germline, CDR1 is LGHNA and CDR2 YNFKEQ. This CDR3 region has 15 residues. The TCR library protocol was used to attach unique molecular identifiers. These identifiers were attached to individual cDNA molecules. TCRdb ran MiXCR on the 5' RACE reads and lists one entry per CDR3 protein. The table has 69,000 or so distinct CDR3 sequences, roughly 13% seen once. The table lists this clonotype with many counts.

The clonotype comes from an adult who was a healthcare worker with PCR-confirmed SARS-CoV-2 infection or an uninfected control (not recorded which). Sequencing was done on a sample of whole blood. The chain employs TRBV4-2 and TRBJ2-7; the D is unclear. The CDR3 bases are TGTGCCAGCAGCCAAGGTACTGGCGGAGTGTACGAGCAGTACTTC. Amino acid sequence: CASSQGTGGVYEQYF.